Listed here is a single T cell receptor beta chain. Sequencing used immunoSEQ multiplex PCR; TCRdb keeps in-frame clones, though not all of them. The sample shows about 200,000 clones, approximately 88% of them seen only once. This sample was included in a study of blood T cell repertoires in COVID-19. The CDR3 has 16 amino acids. The trim removed 6 bases at V and 5 bases at J, leaving 11 bases unmatched. Germline assignment: CDR1 SNHLY and CDR2 FYNNEI. Sequences were obtained from peripheral blood. This chain connects TRBV2 to TRBJ2-3; 10 bases fit TRBD2. This clonotype was sampled from a man aged 60-69 years who had recovered from COVID-19. In nucleotides, the CDR3 is TGTGCCAGCAGAACCTTACTAGCGGGAAGGGGAGATACGCAGTATTTT. It translates to CASRTLLAGRGDTQYF.